This TCR beta chain came from a study of persistence of HIV-infected CD4 T cells. Study-level background: The sample holds CD4+ T cells responsive to CMV or HIV-1 Gag. A median of approximately eight years of suppressive ART preceded sampling.

CDR3 length: 14 residues. Germline values: CDR1 LNHDA, CDR2 SQIVND (reference sequence). The V end was cut by 7 bases, the J end by 4 bases, with 11 bases between. This clone appeared a few times. Its antigen remains unidentified. Lysates of CMV-infected fibroblasts at 10 ug/mL stimulated these cells. CD40L/CD69 double-negative CD45RO-high memory CD4+ T cells were collected. The libraries were made with immunoSEQ version 4 in survey mode. TCRdb keeps only in-frame clones here, not all; method: immunoSEQ multiplex PCR. The table records about 50,000 clones, over 70% of them present only once. The clonotype originates from an adult man with HIV who was CMV-seropositive. This specimen consisted of CD4+ T cells sorted from PBMCs after roughly 19-hour stimulation, obtained from a patient who received antiretroviral therapy. This chain connects TRBV19 to TRBJ2-6, with D possibly TRBD1 on 5 matching bases. This CDR3 reads CASTSAGGANVLTF. Here the CDR3 DNA reads TGTGCCAGTACTTCAGCAGGGGGGGCCAACGTCCTGACTTTC.